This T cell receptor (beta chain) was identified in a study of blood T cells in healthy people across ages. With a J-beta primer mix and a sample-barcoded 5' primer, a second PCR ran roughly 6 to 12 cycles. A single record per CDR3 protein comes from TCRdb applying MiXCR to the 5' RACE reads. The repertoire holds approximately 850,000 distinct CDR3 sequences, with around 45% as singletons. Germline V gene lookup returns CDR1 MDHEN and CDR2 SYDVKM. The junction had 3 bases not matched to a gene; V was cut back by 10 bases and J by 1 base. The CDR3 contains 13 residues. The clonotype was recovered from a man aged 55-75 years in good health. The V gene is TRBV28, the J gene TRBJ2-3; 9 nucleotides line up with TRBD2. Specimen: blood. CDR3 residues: CAISSGGTDTQYF. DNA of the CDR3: TGTGCCATCTCTAGCGGGGGCACAGATACGCAGTATTTT.